This T cell receptor beta chain was identified during a study of cytomegalovirus exposure and HLA in healthy donors. Across the study: From donors who were HLA-typed, an early data release held 80 million or so unique TCRs.

The junction had 8 bases not matched to a gene; V was cut back by 5 bases and J by 3 bases. Germline V gives CDR1 SGHTA, CDR2 FQGNSA. The CDR3 runs 15 residues. The primer mix had 60 Vbeta and 13 Jbeta primers. The protocol was immunoSEQ multiplex PCR, while the TCRdb copy is restricted to in-frame clones and leaves out a portion. Among around 110,000 clones listed, around three quarters were seen once. The sample was PBMCs. This receptor was obtained from a woman between 45 and 65 years old in good health and CMV-seropositive. The chain couples TRBV7-2 to TRBJ1-1; TRBD1 aligns across 8 bases. CDR3: CASSKRTGWDTEAFF. CDR3 coding DNA: TGTGCCAGCAGCAAACGGACAGGGTGGGACACTGAAGCTTTCTTT.